This passage covers 9 T cell receptor beta chains from one sample sequenced in a study of T cell responses to AZD1222 COVID-19 vaccine. The assay was immunoSEQ multiplex PCR, and TCRdb's table has in-frame clones only and misses some. This repertoire shows 120,000 to 150,000 clones, approximately 91% found once; its top ten account for approximately 2%. The source material was peripheral blood, sampled 28 days after the second AZD1222 dose. These receptors came from an adult who received the AZD1222 COVID-19 vaccine.

The CDR3 sequence is CASSQTGGLNYGYTF. The CDR3 DNA reads as TGTGCCAGCAGCCAGACAGGGGGGCTTAACTATGGCTACACCTTC. V gene TRBV7-9 combines with J gene TRBJ1-2, with 9 bases matching TRBD1. Germline CDR1 and CDR2: SEHNR and FQNEAQ (reference sequence). With V trimmed by 5 bases and J by 1 base, 5 bases remained unmatched. The CDR3 consists of 15 residues.

The chain uses TRBV30 and TRBJ1-6; 7 bases fit TRBD1. CDR1 GTSNPN and CDR2 SVGIG come from the germline V gene (reference sequence). V trimming: 7 bases; J trimming: 7 bases; junction bases outside the gene matches: 7. This CDR3 is 13 amino acids long. The CDR3 region is CAFTPGGNSPLHF. The CDR3 DNA is TGTGCCTTCACACCAGGGGGGAATTCACCCCTCCACTTT.

V is TRBV6-1 and J is TRBJ1-1; D gene uncertain. The ends were cut back, 3 bases at V and 1 base at J, with 9 bases in the middle. CDR1 is MNHNS and CDR2 is SASEGT in the germline V gene. This CDR3 is built from 14 residues. CDR3 loop: CASSDFLGNTEAFF. The CDR3 nucleotides are TGTGCCAGCAGTGATTTTCTGGGGAACACTGAAGCTTTCTTT.

This clone has just one count. The chain is built from TRBV7-2 and TRBJ1-3, with D possibly being TRBD1 (5 bases). The ends were cut back, 1 base at V and 8 bases at J, with 12 bases in the middle. Germline V gene lookup returns CDR1 SGHTA and CDR2 FQGNSA. The CDR3 runs to 14 residues. The CDR3 DNA reads TGTGCCAGCAGCTTAGTCGGGGCTGGGGACACCATATATTTT. It specifies CASSLVGAGDTIYF.

The count of this clone is one. The rearrangement joins TRBV29-1 to TRBJ2-3; D is perhaps TRBD2 (6 bases). Germline CDR1 and CDR2: SQVTM and ANQGSEA. V was clipped by 2 bases and J by 0 bases, with 9 bases between them. This CDR3 is built from 14 residues. The CDR3, as DNA: TGCAGCGTTGAACCGCGGGACAGCACAGATACGCAGTATTTT. This codes for CSVEPRDSTDTQYF.

The J gene is TRBJ1-1, the V gene TRBV19; the D is unclear. The CDR3 is 15 residues long. V was clipped by 0 bases and J by 11 bases, with 19 bases between them. Germline values: CDR1 LNHDA, CDR2 SQIVND (reference sequence). The CDR3: CASSIEDTELFGAFF. In DNA, the CDR3 is TGTGCCAGTAGTATAGAAGACACAGAACTTTTCGGCGCTTTCTTT.

Here the CDR3 reads CASSIGGQWSQETQYF. The CDR3 DNA is TGTGCCAGTAGTATTGGCGGACAATGGAGCCAAGAGACCCAGTACTTC. V gene TRBV19 combines with J gene TRBJ2-5, with TRBD1 as a possible D gene (5 bases). CDR1 and CDR2 from the germline V gene are LNHDA and SQIVND (reference sequence). The CDR3 loop spans 16 amino acids. Trimming took 3 bases from V and 1 from J, leaving 15 bases between them.

The rearrangement links TRBV2 to TRBJ2-1, with unresolved D. Germline V gene lookup returns CDR1 SNHLY and CDR2 FYNNEI. CDR3 length equals 11 residues. Trimming cost V 3 bases and J 10 bases, with 7 bases left between them. Here the CDR3 DNA reads TGTGCCAGCAGTGATGAACGAGAGCAGTTCTTC. It specifies CASSDEREQFF.

The chain carries TRBV24-1 and TRBJ2-1, with D possibly being TRBD2 (6 bases). The germline gives CDR1 KGHDR, CDR2 SFDVKD. Between the trimmed V and J ends, which lost 3 bases and 8 bases, there was a span of 19 bases. The CDR3 has 16 residues. DNA for the CDR3: TGTGCCACCAGTGATAGCAGAGGAGGGAATTTGGATGAGCAGTTCTTC. Protein: CATSDSRGGNLDEQFF.